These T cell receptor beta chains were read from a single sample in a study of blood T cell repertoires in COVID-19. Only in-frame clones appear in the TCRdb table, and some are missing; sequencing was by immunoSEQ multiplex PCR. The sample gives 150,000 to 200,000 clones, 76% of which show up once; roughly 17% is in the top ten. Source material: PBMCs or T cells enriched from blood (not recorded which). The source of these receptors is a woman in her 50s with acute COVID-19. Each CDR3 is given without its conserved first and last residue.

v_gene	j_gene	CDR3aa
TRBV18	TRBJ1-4	ASSRDRVNEKLF
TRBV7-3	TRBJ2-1	ASSQGGGYRGDEQF
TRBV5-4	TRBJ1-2	ASSLVGTDGYT
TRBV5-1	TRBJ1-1	ASSLVGGRGHTEAF
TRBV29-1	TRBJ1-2	SAGRDRAGYT
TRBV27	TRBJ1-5	ASSLDRGYQPQH
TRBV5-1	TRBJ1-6	ASSLDRAVNSPLH
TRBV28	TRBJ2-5	ASSLTRGRRAVQETQY
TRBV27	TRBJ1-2	ASSPWTNYGYT
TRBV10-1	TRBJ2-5	ASSEHQGETQY
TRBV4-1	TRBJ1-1	ASSQDHAGPEAF
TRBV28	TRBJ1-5	ASRVTGGYQPQH
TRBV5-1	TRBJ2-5	ASSRAGTGATQETQY
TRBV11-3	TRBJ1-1	ASSLTVNTEAF
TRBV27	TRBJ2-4	ASSEQGLAKNIQY
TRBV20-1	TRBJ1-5	SASNRGSNQPQH
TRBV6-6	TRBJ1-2	ASSPQGVGVGGYGYT
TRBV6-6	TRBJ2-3	ASSQSGGRGDTQY
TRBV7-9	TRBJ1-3	ASSLADRGSGNTIY
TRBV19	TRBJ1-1	ASSLMDSGAF
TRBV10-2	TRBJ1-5	ASRDEQGIGQPQH
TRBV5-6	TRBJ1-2	ASSLQGPGGYT
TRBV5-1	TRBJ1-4	ASSLGQGGEKLF
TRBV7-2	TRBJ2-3	ASSPSGGEADTQY
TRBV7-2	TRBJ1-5	ASSLQGNQPQH
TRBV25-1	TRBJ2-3	ASSLFRALNTDTQY
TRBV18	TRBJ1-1	ASSPRVNEAF
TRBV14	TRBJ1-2	ASSPREGREGYT
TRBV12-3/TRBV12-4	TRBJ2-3	ASSLKGTDTQY
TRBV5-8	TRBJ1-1	ASSRLEGGPGAEAF
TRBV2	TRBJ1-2	ASSPGLRNYGYT
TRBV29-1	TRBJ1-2	STLQGSGYT
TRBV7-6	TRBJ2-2	ASSLVGGSAGELF
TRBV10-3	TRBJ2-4	AISDPEAPGGGGTKNIQY
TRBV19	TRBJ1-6	ASRTGALYNSPLH
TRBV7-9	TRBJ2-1	ASSGTDNEQF
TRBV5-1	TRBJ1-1	ASSSWATNTEAF
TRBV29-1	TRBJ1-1	SVDTGQGVSVEAF
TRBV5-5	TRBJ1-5	ASSPGKPPRTGYNQPQH
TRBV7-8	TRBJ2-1	ASSLAGVGLAPYNEQF